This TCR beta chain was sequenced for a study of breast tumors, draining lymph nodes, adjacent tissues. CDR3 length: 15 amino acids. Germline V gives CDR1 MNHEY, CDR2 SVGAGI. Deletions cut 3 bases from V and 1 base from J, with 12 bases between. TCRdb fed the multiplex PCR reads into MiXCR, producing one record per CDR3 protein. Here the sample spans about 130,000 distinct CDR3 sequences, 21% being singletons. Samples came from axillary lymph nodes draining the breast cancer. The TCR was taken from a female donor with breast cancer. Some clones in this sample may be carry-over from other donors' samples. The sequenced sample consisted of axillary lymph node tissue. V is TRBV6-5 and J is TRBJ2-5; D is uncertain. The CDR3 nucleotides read TGTGCCAGCAGTTATTCAGGTGTGGTCCAAGAGACCCAGTACTTC. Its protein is CASSYSGVVQETQYF.